The 25 T cell receptor beta chains presented below share a single source sample, sequenced in a study. MiXCR, run by TCRdb on the 5' RACE reads, gives a single entry per CDR3 protein. The data hold under 60,000 distinct CDR3 sequences, with 25% to 30% observed a single time. Sequenced: naive CD4+ T cells sorted from blood. Subset described: naive CD4+ T cells, CD4+CD45RA+CD25-. The source of these receptors is a female donor with breast cancer.

V usage is TRBV4-1 and J usage is TRBJ2-4; D possibly corresponds to TRBD2 (5 bases). Germline values: CDR1 MGHRA, CDR2 YSYEKL. Between the trimmed V and J ends, which lost 2 bases and 0 bases, there was a span of 26 bases. This CDR3 is 21 amino acids long. CDR3 sequence: CASSQPTPGRTDDLAKNIQYF. The CDR3 DNA sequence: TGCGCCAGCAGCCAACCAACCCCTGGGAGAACCGACGACCTAGCCAAAAACATTCAGTACTTC.

This clonotype turned up a few times. The chain's CDR3 is CASGLGTASSYEQYF. The CDR3 DNA follows: TGTGCCAGCGGCTTGGGGACCGCTAGCTCCTACGAGCAGTACTTC. The chain links TRBV9 to TRBJ2-7, with D perhaps matching TRBD1 or TRBD2 (5 bases each). The CDR3 consists of 15 residues. Germline CDR1 SGDLS, CDR2 YYNGEE. V gave up 7 bases and J gave up 0 bases, with 17 bases separating them.

This clonotype was detected many times. The chain joins TRBV7-9 to TRBJ2-1; TRBD2 might be the D (6 bases). The V gene's germline CDR1 is SEHNR and CDR2 FQNEAQ (reference sequence). The CDR3 is 15 amino acids. V lost 4 bases to trimming and J lost 0 bases, with 10 bases between them. The CDR3 reads CASSSDGSSYNEQFF. The DNA for the CDR3 is TGTGCCAGCAGCTCCGACGGGAGCTCCTACAATGAGCAGTTCTTC.

The chain is built from TRBV4-2 and TRBJ2-3, with TRBD1 matching over 8 bases. Per the germline V gene, CDR1 is LGHNA and CDR2 is YNFKEQ. Trimming took 2 bases from V and 6 from J; bases not matched to a gene: 13. CDR3 length: 17 amino acids. CDR3 DNA: TGTGCCAGCAGCCAATCCCAAGGCAGGGGGCTTGCGGATACGCAGTATTTT. This sequence encodes CASSQSQGRGLADTQYF.

The chain joins TRBV28 to TRBJ2-1; 11 bases fit TRBD2. CDR3 length equals 20 residues. Germline CDR1 MDHEN, CDR2 SYDVKM. V shed 3 bases, J shed 7 bases, and the junction held 20 bases outside the gene matches. CDR3 sequence: CASSFGAGGRTSGYGNEQFF. The DNA for the CDR3 is TGTGCCAGCAGTTTCGGGGCAGGGGGAAGGACTAGCGGGTATGGAAATGAGCAGTTCTTC.

The J gene is TRBJ1-2, the V gene TRBV5-1; possibly TRBD1 for D (6 bases). Germline V lookup: CDR1 SGHRS, CDR2 YFSETQ. The CDR3 is 13 residues long. Deletions cut 0 bases from V and 8 bases from J, with 11 bases between. CDR3 amino acids: CASSLDGGPGYTF. The CDR3 DNA sequence: TGCGCCAGCAGCTTGGATGGGGGGCCCGGCTACACCTTC.

The chain joins TRBV30 to TRBJ1-1; no firm D call. The CDR3 is 12 amino acids. CDR1 and CDR2 (germline): GTSNPN, SVGIG (reference sequence). The V end was cut by 4 bases, the J end by 0 bases, with 6 bases between. CDR3 DNA: TGTGCCTGGATACGGATGAACACTGAAGCTTTCTTT. This codes for CAWIRMNTEAFF.

The gene calls are TRBV20-1 and TRBJ2-2; no firm D call. There are 13 residues in the CDR3. V lost 3 bases and J 6 bases, leaving 11 bases between the germline ends. Germline-derived CDR1 and CDR2 are DFQATT and SNEGSKA (reference sequence). The CDR3 sequence: CSARLLSAGELFF. The CDR3 DNA follows: TGCAGTGCTAGGCTATTATCTGCCGGGGAGCTGTTTTTT.

Ten or more counts support this clonotype. The rearrangement uses TRBV18 and TRBJ1-2; no clear D. The germline gives CDR1 KGHSH, CDR2 LQKENI. This CDR3 region has 14 residues. With 6 bases removed from V and 3 bases from J, the gap between germline ends came to 14 bases. CDR3: CASSRGVADYGYTF. CDR3 DNA sequence: TGTGCCAGCTCTCGGGGAGTTGCGGACTATGGCTACACCTTC.

Written as DNA, the CDR3 is TGCGCCAGCAGCCAAGGCCGGAGGGGGCTCACTAATGAAAAACTGTTTTTT. It translates to CASSQGRRGLTNEKLFF. The chain employs TRBV4-3 and TRBJ1-4, with 7 bases identical to TRBD1. The CDR3 consists of 17 residues. The germline CDR1 and CDR2 sequences are LGHNA and YSLEER. With V trimmed by 1 base and J by 2 bases, 7 bases remained unmatched.

The chain uses TRBV5-1 and TRBJ1-2; D is unclear. V gave up 4 bases and J gave up 8 bases, with 21 bases separating them. Per germline, CDR1 SGHRS and CDR2 YFSETQ. The CDR3 consists of 15 residues. CDR3 loop: CASSLLGERSEGYTF. In DNA, the CDR3 is TGCGCCAGCAGCCTACTTGGGGAGCGTTCGGAGGGCTACACCTTC.

The chain uses TRBV6-1 and TRBJ2-1; TRBD2 aligns across 10 bases. The CDR3 is 15 residues long. From germline, CDR1 is MNHNS and CDR2 SASEGT. Trimming removed 3 bases from V and 8 bases from J; junction bases left unmatched: 7. CDR3 loop: CASSDKRGGFDEQFF. The CDR3 region has the DNA TGTGCCAGCAGTGATAAGCGGGGGGGCTTCGATGAGCAGTTCTTC.

A remark on this clonotype: This may arise from a read error, as a much more abundant clone is one base away. This sequence joins TRBV7-6 and TRBJ2-7; tentative D call: TRBD1 (5 bases). V dropped 5 bases and J dropped 4 bases, with 9 bases sitting between them. CDR3 length equals 12 residues. CDR1 SGHVS and CDR2 FNYEAQ come from the germline V gene. DNA of the CDR3: TGTGCCAGCAGCCCAGGGCCTTACGAGCAGTACTTC. It codes for CASSPGPYEQYF.

This clonotype was observed at least ten times. The chain joins TRBV5-1 to TRBJ2-7, with TRBD1 as a possible D gene (6 bases). Germline-derived CDR1 and CDR2 are SGHRS and YFSETQ. The V end was cut by 4 bases, the J end by 4 bases, with 12 bases between. CDR3 size: 13 residues. The chain's CDR3 is CASSVQGFYEQYF. CDR3 coding DNA: TGCGCCAGCAGCGTACAGGGATTTTACGAGCAGTACTTC.

In this sample, this clonotype turned up many times. The rearrangement uses TRBV13 and TRBJ2-6, with D possibly matching TRBD2 (6 bases). The V gene lost 11 bases and the J gene lost 2 bases, with 13 bases spanning the gap. The CDR3 loop spans 14 amino acids. From germline, CDR1 is PRHDT and CDR2 FYEKMQ (reference sequence). The CDR3 loop is CASARGTGANVLTF. The CDR3 nucleotides are TGTGCCTCGGCGCGGGGCACTGGGGCCAACGTCCTGACTTTC.

The rearrangement uses TRBV7-6 and TRBJ1-2; 8 positions match TRBD1. The CDR3 extends over 13 amino acids. Unmatched junction bases numbered 6, after V lost 5 bases and J lost 7 bases. Germline CDR1 SGHVS, CDR2 FNYEAQ. This CDR3 is CASSPDRVSGYTF. CDR3 coding DNA: TGTGCCAGCAGCCCGGACAGGGTTTCTGGCTACACCTTC.

A few counts support this clonotype. The chain joins TRBV24-1 to TRBJ2-3; D is undetermined. Germline loops: CDR1 KGHDR, CDR2 SFDVKD. Between the trimmed V and J ends, which lost 9 bases and 1 base, there was a span of 16 bases. CDR3 length: 15 residues. CDR3 nucleotide sequence: TGTGCCACCTCCGCCCAAACCAGCCGCACAGATACGCAGTATTTT. This encodes CATSAQTSRTDTQYF.

This clonotype came up many times. The gene calls are TRBV20-1 and TRBJ2-1; 7 nucleotides line up with TRBD1. CDR3 length: 16 residues. J gave up 4 bases and V 3 bases, and 12 bases lay outside the gene matches. Germline V gene lookup returns CDR1 DFQATT and CDR2 SNEGSKA (reference sequence). The CDR3 region has the DNA TGCAGTGCTAGTCCATACCAGACAGGGAGATACAATGAGCAGTTCTTC. Translated, it gives CSASPYQTGRYNEQFF.

This clonotype showed up just a few times. CDR3 sequence: CASSGMTDTEAFF. The CDR3, as DNA: TGTGCCAGCAGTGGTATGACGGACACTGAAGCTTTCTTT. This chain connects TRBV2 to TRBJ1-1; D gene unclear. The germline V gene encodes CDR1 SNHLY and CDR2 FYNNEI. This CDR3 region has 13 residues. V was clipped by 4 bases and J by 3 bases, with 9 bases between them.

In regard to this clonotype: A read error may produce the germline difference seen at one junction end. The gene calls are TRBV12-5 and TRBJ2-2, with 11 bases lining up with TRBD1. There are 16 residues in the CDR3. Germline V gene sequence: CDR1 LGHNT, CDR2 FRNRAP. In DNA, the CDR3 is TGTGCTAGTGGTCCGGGGACAGGGGGGAACACCGGGGAGCTGGTTTTT. Amino acids: CASGPGTGGNTGELVF. Complete variable domain (other parts from reference TRBV12-5 and TRBJ2-2): DARVTQTPRHKVTEMGQEVTMRCQPILGHNTVFWYRQTMMQGLELLAYFRNRAPLDDSGMPKDRFSAEMPDATLATLKIQPSEPRDSAVYFCASGPGTGGNTGELVFGEGSRLTVL.

This clonotype was detected only a few times. The chain uses TRBV20-1 and TRBJ2-7; D not certain. Per germline, CDR1 DFQATT and CDR2 SNEGSKA (reference sequence). Between the trimmed V and J ends, which lost 0 bases and 0 bases, there was a span of 12 bases. This CDR3 is built from 15 residues. CDR3: CSARESAGYSYEQYF. CDR3 bases: TGCAGTGCTAGAGAGTCAGCCGGGTACTCCTACGAGCAGTACTTC.

In this sample, this clonotype turned up a few times. The V call is TRBV7-6, the J call TRBJ2-7; no reliable D call. The germline V gene has CDR1 SGHVS and CDR2 FNYEAQ. Trimming removed 0 bases at V and 5 bases at J, with 8 bases between. CDR3 length: 13 amino acids. The CDR3 region is CASSLAASDEQYF. DNA for the CDR3: TGTGCCAGCAGCTTAGCCGCCTCGGACGAGCAGTACTTC.

The V gene is TRBV4-1, the J gene TRBJ1-5; weak D call: TRBD1 (5 bases). CDR1 is MGHRA and CDR2 is YSYEKL in the germline V gene. Trimming pared 0 bases from V and 2 bases from J, leaving 14 bases between. The CDR3 sequence is 17 residues long. CDR3 in amino acids: CASSQEGAAQGNQPQHF. In DNA, the CDR3 is TGCGCCAGCAGCCAAGAAGGGGCCGCTCAAGGCAATCAGCCCCAGCATTTT.

The table lists this clonotype with a few counts. The rearrangement links TRBV7-9 to TRBJ2-3; D call uncertain. The CDR3 has 13 amino acids. Germline V CDR1 and CDR2: SEHNR, FQNEAQ (reference sequence). Trimming took 3 bases from V and 2 from J, leaving 6 bases between them. The CDR3 protein is CASSFQLTDTQYF. The CDR3, as DNA: TGTGCCAGCAGCTTCCAACTCACAGATACGCAGTATTTT.

The genes are TRBV7-3 and TRBJ2-2, with 7 bases that match TRBD2. The V and J ends lost 6 bases and 4 bases, in that order; junction bases with no gene match: 14. Germline V gene data show CDR1 as SGHTA and CDR2 as FQGTGA. The CDR3 extends over 17 amino acids. This CDR3 is CASSPRASGVGTGELFF. The DNA of the CDR3 is TGTGCCAGCAGTCCAAGGGCTAGCGGCGTCGGCACCGGGGAGCTGTTTTTT.